A single sample is the source of the 10 T cell receptor beta chains below, sequenced in a study of blood T cell repertoires in COVID-19. The assay was immunoSEQ multiplex PCR, and TCRdb's table has in-frame clones only and misses some. The table has about 280,000 clones, around 85% seen once. Material: peripheral blood. The receptors were gathered from a woman aged 30 to 39 who had recovered from COVID-19.

This chain joins TRBV4-1 and TRBJ1-1; 9 nucleotides align to TRBD1. Germline CDR1 is MGHRA and CDR2 is YSYEKL. Unmatched junction bases numbered 9, after V lost 3 bases and J lost 10 bases. The CDR3 covers 14 residues. The CDR3 protein is CASSHLGQGRGAFF. The DNA of the CDR3 is TGCGCCAGCAGCCACCTGGGACAGGGAAGGGGAGCTTTCTTT.

The chain is built from TRBV6-6 and TRBJ1-5; D is possibly TRBD1 (6 bases). V was shortened by 5 bases and J by 3 bases, with 11 bases between the two germline ends. The length of the CDR3 is 14 residues. CDR1 MNHNY and CDR2 SVGAGI come from the germline V gene (reference sequence). CDR3: CASSIQGYNQPQHF. In nucleotides, the CDR3 is TGTGCCAGCAGTATACAGGGTTACAATCAGCCCCAGCATTTT.

In its sample, this clone was seen once. The rearrangement joins TRBV3-1 (or the pseudogene TRBV3-2) to TRBJ1-5; D not certain. The ends were cut back, 0 bases at V and 0 bases at J, with 9 bases in the middle. The CDR3 spans 16 residues. CDR1 and CDR2 (germline): LGHDT, YNNKEL (reference sequence). The CDR3 loop reads CASSQEPGFSNQPQHF. CDR3 DNA sequence: TGTGCCAGCAGCCAAGAACCGGGTTTTAGCAATCAGCCCCAGCATTTT.

The chain has TRBV5-1 and TRBJ1-4, with D tentatively TRBD1 (6 bases). The CDR3 has 18 residues. V gave up 3 bases and J gave up 0 bases, with 18 bases separating them. In germline, CDR1 is SGHRS, CDR2 YFSETQ. The CDR3 DNA sequence: TGCGCCAGCAGCTGGGGGCTGACAGGCCTTGCAACTAATGAAAAACTGTTTTTT. Translation: CASSWGLTGLATNEKLFF. Filled out from reference TRBV5-1 and TRBJ1-4, the complete variable domain reads KAGVTQTPRYLIKTRGQQVTLSCSPISGHRSVSWYQQTPGQGLQFLFEYFSETQRNKGNFPGRFSGRQFSNSRSEMNVSTLELGDSALYLCASSWGLTGLATNEKLFFGSGTQLSVL.

V is TRBV5-4 and J is TRBJ2-3; 8 bases are shared with TRBD2. This CDR3 has 15 residues. V was clipped by 4 bases and J by 4 bases; unmatched bases: 8. Germline values: CDR1 SGHNT, CDR2 YYREEE (reference sequence). The CDR3 region has the DNA TGTGCCAGCAGCCCTCGAGCGGGAGCTGCAGATACGCAGTATTTT. Amino acid sequence: CASSPRAGAADTQYF.

V is TRBV9 and J is TRBJ2-7; 10 bases line up with TRBD2. Germline CDR1 SGDLS, CDR2 YYNGEE. The length of the CDR3 is 15 residues. V lost 4 bases and J lost 3; bases outside the gene matches: 7. The CDR3 protein is CASSITSGEDYEQYF. In DNA form, the CDR3 reads TGTGCCAGCAGCATAACTAGCGGGGAAGACTACGAGCAGTACTTC. Full variable domain (outside the CDR3, taken from reference TRBV9 and TRBJ2-7): DSGVTQTPKHLITATGQRVTLRCSPRSGDLSVYWYQQSLDQGLQFLIQYYNGEERAKGNILERFSAQQFPDLHSELNLSSLELGDSALYFCASSITSGEDYEQYFGPGTRLTVT.

The V call is TRBV3-1 (or the pseudogene TRBV3-2), the J call TRBJ2-1; possibly TRBD1 for D (5 bases). Trimming removed 5 bases from V and 1 base from J, with 18 bases in between. The CDR3 length is 17 residues. Germline CDR1 reads LGHDT; CDR2 reads YNNKEL (reference sequence). CDR3: CASSNSGQVKSYNEQFF. The CDR3 region has the DNA TGTGCCAGCAGCAATTCAGGGCAGGTAAAGTCCTACAATGAGCAGTTCTTC.

The V and J genes are TRBV7-9 and TRBJ2-6; D unresolved. There are 16 residues in the CDR3. The germline CDR1 and CDR2 sequences are SEHNR and FQNEAQ (reference sequence). V dropped 0 bases and J dropped 1 base, with 7 bases sitting between them. CDR3 coding DNA: TGTGCCAGCAGCTTAGCTAGCCAGTCTGGGGCCAACGTCCTGACTTTC. Residues: CASSLASQSGANVLTF.

V usage is TRBV7-9 and J usage is TRBJ1-4, with a possible D match to TRBD1 (6 bases). The CDR3 has 15 residues. Germline V CDR1 and CDR2: SEHNR, FQNEAQ (reference sequence). Trimming shortened V by 1 base and J by 10 bases, and 16 bases separated the two germline ends. CDR3: CASSLDRDTTSKLFF. In DNA, the CDR3 is TGTGCCAGCAGCTTAGACCGGGACACAACCTCAAAACTGTTTTTT.

In its sample, this clone was seen once. V usage is TRBV5-1 and J usage is TRBJ1-3; D gene ambiguous. Deletions cut 4 bases from V and 1 base from J, with 21 bases between. Germline V gene sequence: CDR1 SGHRS, CDR2 YFSETQ. The CDR3 covers 18 residues. In nucleotides, the CDR3 is TGCGCCAGCAGCCCGGGCGGCCCGAGCTGGACTTCTGGAAACACCATATATTTT. It is translated as CASSPGGPSWTSGNTIYF.